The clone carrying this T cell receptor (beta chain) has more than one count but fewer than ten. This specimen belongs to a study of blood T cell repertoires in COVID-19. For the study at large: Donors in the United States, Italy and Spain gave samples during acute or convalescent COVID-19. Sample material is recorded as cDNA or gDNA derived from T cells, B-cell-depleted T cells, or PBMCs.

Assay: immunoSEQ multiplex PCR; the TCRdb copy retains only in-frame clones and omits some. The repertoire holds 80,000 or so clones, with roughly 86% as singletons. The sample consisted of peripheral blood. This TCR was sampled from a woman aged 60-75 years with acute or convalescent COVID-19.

Written as DNA, the CDR3 is TGTGCCAGTAGTATAGGGGCGTACTCCGTTGATCAGCCCCAGCATTTT. This translates into CASSIGAYSVDQPQHF. The rearrangement links TRBV19 to TRBJ1-5, with D unclear. V was trimmed by 1 base and J by 5 bases, leaving 15 bases between them. Germline loops: CDR1 LNHDA, CDR2 SQIVND (reference sequence). The CDR3 covers 16 residues.